These T cell receptor beta chains were read from a single sample in a study of naive and memory T cell subsets. Each CDR3 protein is one row after TCRdb ran MiXCR on the UMI-ligation and nested PCR reads. The sample holds approximately 140,000 distinct CDR3 sequences, over 15% seen once. The source material was naive CD4+ T cells from blood. The receptors were sampled from a human donor in good health. The CDR3 runs from the conserved cysteine through the conserved F or W. The D gene is left open where the match is weak. Clone size is given for some rows only: seen once, a few or many times, or a class if the clone is expanded.

V gene: TRBV4-3
CDR3 length: 14
clone size: -
D gene: -
J gene: TRBJ2-1
CDR3 protein: CASSQEAAYNEQFF
CDR3 DNA: TGCGCCAGCAGCCAGGAGGCGGCCTACAATGAGCAGTTCTTC

V gene: TRBV10-3
CDR3 length: 14
clone size: -
D gene: -
J gene: TRBJ2-7
CDR3 protein: CAISELQDSYEQYF
CDR3 DNA: TGTGCCATCAGTGAGTTGCAGGACTCCTACGAGCAGTACTTC

V gene: TRBV20-1
CDR3 length: 14
clone size: few
D gene: -
J gene: TRBJ1-5
CDR3 protein: CSAWADRSNQPQHF
CDR3 DNA: TGCAGTGCCTGGGCCGACAGATCCAATCAGCCCCAGCATTTT

V gene: TRBV30
CDR3 length: 14
clone size: -
D gene: -
J gene: TRBJ1-5
CDR3 protein: CAWSGEIQDQPQHF
CDR3 DNA: TGTGCCTGGAGTGGGGAAATACAGGATCAGCCCCAGCATTTT

V gene: TRBV7-9
CDR3 length: 14
clone size: -
D gene: TRBD1
J gene: TRBJ2-4
CDR3 protein: CASSSTGYQNIQYF
CDR3 DNA: TGTGCCAGCAGCTCGACAGGGTATCAGAACATTCAGTACTTC

V gene: TRBV2
CDR3 length: 15
clone size: few
D gene: TRBD2
J gene: TRBJ2-3
CDR3 protein: CASRRTSGYTDTQYF
CDR3 DNA: TGTGCCAGCAGGCGGACTAGCGGATACACAGATACGCAGTATTTT

V gene: TRBV24-1
CDR3 length: 16
clone size: -
D gene: -
J gene: TRBJ2-1
CDR3 protein: CATSDPSSSSYNEQFF
CDR3 DNA: TGTGCCACCAGTGATCCTAGCTCGAGCTCCTACAATGAGCAGTTCTTC

V gene: TRBV7-9
CDR3 length: 14
clone size: -
D gene: -
J gene: TRBJ2-1
CDR3 protein: CASNRLDTYNEQFF
CDR3 DNA: TGTGCCAGCAACCGACTAGACACCTACAATGAGCAGTTCTTC

V gene: TRBV18
CDR3 length: 15
clone size: many
D gene: -
J gene: TRBJ2-3
CDR3 protein: CASSPLGSSTDTQYF
CDR3 DNA: TGTGCCAGCTCACCTTTGGGGAGTTCGACAGATACGCAGTATTTT

V gene: TRBV12-3/TRBV12-4
CDR3 length: 14
clone size: -
D gene: -
J gene: TRBJ1-2
CDR3 protein: CASSLGETNYGYTF
CDR3 DNA: TGTGCCAGCAGTTTAGGAGAGACTAACTATGGCTACACCTTC

V gene: TRBV11-2
CDR3 length: 15
clone size: many
D gene: TRBD2
J gene: TRBJ2-7
CDR3 protein: CASSSRLAGSNEQYF
CDR3 DNA: TGTGCCAGCAGCTCCAGACTAGCGGGATCGAACGAGCAGTACTTC

V gene: TRBV20-1
CDR3 length: 16
clone size: few
D gene: -
J gene: TRBJ1-6
CDR3 protein: CSARVRKGETNSPLHF
CDR3 DNA: TGCAGTGCTAGGGTTCGGAAGGGCGAGACTAATTCACCCCTCCACTTT

V gene: TRBV19
CDR3 length: 14
clone size: few
D gene: TRBD1
J gene: TRBJ2-4
CDR3 protein: CASSQTGGKNIQYF
CDR3 DNA: TGTGCCAGTAGCCAGACAGGGGGCAAAAACATTCAGTACTTC

V gene: TRBV6-6
CDR3 length: 13
clone size: -
D gene: -
J gene: TRBJ1-4
CDR3 protein: CASNSPTNEKLFF
CDR3 DNA: TGTGCCAGCAATTCTCCAACTAATGAAAAACTGTTTTTT

V gene: TRBV6-2/TRBV6-3
CDR3 length: 15
clone size: few
D gene: -
J gene: TRBJ1-1
CDR3 protein: CASADRSLGFPEAFF
CDR3 DNA: TGTGCCAGCGCGGATCGGTCCCTTGGGTTCCCTGAAGCTTTCTTT

V gene: TRBV11-3
CDR3 length: 15
clone size: few
D gene: -
J gene: TRBJ2-3
CDR3 protein: CASSLGGLVTDTQYF
CDR3 DNA: TGTGCCAGCAGCTTGGGAGGACTCGTCACAGATACGCAGTATTTT

V gene: TRBV20-1
CDR3 length: 15
clone size: -
D gene: TRBD1
J gene: TRBJ1-1
CDR3 protein: CSARGAGQKNTEAFF
CDR3 DNA: TGCAGTGCTAGAGGGGCGGGACAGAAGAACACTGAAGCTTTCTTT

V gene: TRBV7-9
CDR3 length: 15
clone size: -
D gene: -
J gene: TRBJ2-6
CDR3 protein: CASSLGLGRANVLTF
CDR3 DNA: TGTGCCAGCAGCTTAGGCCTTGGCAGGGCCAACGTCCTGACTTTC

V gene: TRBV19
CDR3 length: 14
clone size: few
D gene: TRBD1
J gene: TRBJ2-7
CDR3 protein: CASKGQGVSYEQYF
CDR3 DNA: TGTGCCAGTAAAGGACAGGGGGTTTCCTACGAGCAGTACTTC

V gene: TRBV29-1
CDR3 length: 14
clone size: few
D gene: -
J gene: TRBJ2-1
CDR3 protein: CSVSRQVGVDEQFF
CDR3 DNA: TGCAGCGTTTCCCGACAAGTGGGGGTCGATGAGCAGTTCTTC

V gene: TRBV20-1
CDR3 length: 13
clone size: few
D gene: -
J gene: TRBJ2-7
CDR3 protein: CSAPLDSSYEQYF
CDR3 DNA: TGCAGTGCCCCTCTCGACAGCTCCTACGAGCAGTACTTC

V gene: TRBV7-9
CDR3 length: 17
clone size: -
D gene: TRBD1
J gene: TRBJ2-3
CDR3 protein: CASSLDRTGISSDTQYF
CDR3 DNA: TGTGCCAGCAGCTTAGATAGGACAGGGATTTCTTCAGATACGCAGTATTTT

V gene: TRBV29-1
CDR3 length: 15
clone size: -
D gene: TRBD2
J gene: TRBJ2-3
CDR3 protein: CSSQQREGWTDTQYF
CDR3 DNA: TGCAGCTCCCAACAGCGGGAGGGTTGGACAGATACGCAGTATTTT

V gene: TRBV5-4
CDR3 length: 16
clone size: -
D gene: TRBD2
J gene: TRBJ2-4
CDR3 protein: CASSSLRLAEGDIQYF
CDR3 DNA: TGTGCCAGCAGCTCCTTACGACTAGCGGAGGGGGACATTCAGTACTTC